Described below is a single TCR beta chain sequence and its context. The antigen it recognizes is unknown. No base quality values were provided; no much bigger clone lies one nucleotide off. These data come from a study of blood T cell repertoires in COVID-19 (dated by TCRdb to the early 2020s). Context from the whole study: Samples from collaborators originated in the United States, Italy and Spain and spanned both the acute and convalescent phases of COVID-19. The material from the prospective study consisted of cDNA or gDNA derived from T cells, B-cell-depleted T cells, or PBMCs. The dataset comprised deeply sampled blood TCRbeta repertoires from subjects exposed to, actively infected with, or recovered from COVID-19. The repertoires were released in a freely available public database intended as a resource for research on the immune response to SARS-CoV-2. The samples were drawn from two sources: the first 160 participants of the ongoing ImmuneRACE study, and 950 to 1,500 subjects contributed by 6 global collaborators. A de-identified subject ID, COVID-19 status, age in years and sex were almost always included in the sample metadata. Where HLA class I and class II types were available, the types were taken from metadata supplied by the sample provider, not from assay-based typing.

General conclusions and limits of the study: How much clinical and demographic metadata was included differed by source and by participant, and the metadata was provided uncurated.

The immunoSEQ Assay, a bias-controlled multiplex PCR, was used to amplify TCRbeta CDR3 regions from genomic DNA. The published analysis was carried out like this. Nucleated cell counts per sample were estimated from amplification of reference gene primers within the assay. Sequence reads were collapsed and filtered to measure the absolute abundance of every unique TCRbeta CDR3 rearrangement. For each sample, productive Simpson clonality was calculated as the square root of Simpson's diversity index across productive rearrangements. Here the immuneACCESS table is served through TCRdb, limited to in-frame sequences with V and J called. Missing clones are a known gap in these copies; in checked studies unresolved V genes cover under half, and the rest lacks a known reason. The D gene and trimming were derived from the DNA, and the V and J assignments and clone size from that table. The sample contains approximately 140,000 clones, over 65% of them found a single time. Less than 2.5% of the sample is held by the ten biggest clonotypes.

Whole blood was collected in K2EDTA tubes by collaborating institutions according to the institutions' own protocols. For TCRbeta analysis, collaborators shipped samples as frozen whole blood, isolated PBMCs, or DNA extracted from either of those sample types. V was cut back by 3 bases and J by 0 bases, leaving a gap of 18 bases between them. The germline V gene sets CDR1 to SGHRS and CDR2 to YFSETQ. The CDR3 contains 17 residues, cysteine and phenylalanine counted. CDR3 DNA only is kept here, 51 bases in frame from base 1. The specimen was peripheral blood. This chain joins TRBV5-1 to TRBJ1-1; the D gene identity is not certain. The receptor's source is a man aged 70 or older with acute or convalescent COVID-19. CDR3 protein: CASSSIGMRGLNTEAFF. The nucleotide sequence is given as TGCGCCAGCAGCTCGATCGGCATGCGTGGGCTGAACACTGAAGCTTTCTTT.